This TCR beta chain was documented in a study of read filtering for tumor transcriptome and immune sequencing. About the research overall: By R-ISS, stages I, II and III held about 8, 15 and 7 patients. Transcriptome libraries were built from DNase-treated RNA.

This clonotype was recorded at least ten times. Looked up from germline, CDR1 is MGHRA and CDR2 is YSYEKL. The CDR3 has 14 amino acids. V was shortened by 0 bases and J by 8 bases, with 14 bases between the two germline ends. Molecular barcoded adaptors covering alpha/delta and beta/gamma chains were used on roughly 370 ng RNA. TCRdb fed the reads into MiXCR, producing one record per CDR3 protein. The table lists fewer than 30,000 distinct CDR3 sequences, approximately 15% of them singletons, with approximately 40% in the top ten. The sequence came from a donor at least 40 years old with multiple myeloma. Sample: a population of CD138-negative cells sorted from bone marrow. This chain links TRBV4-1 with TRBJ2-7; the D gene is possibly TRBD1 (5 bases). The CDR3 coding sequence is TGCGCCAGCAGCCAAGACAGGGTTGGTAAGAAGCAGTACTTC. Amino acids: CASSQDRVGKKQYF.